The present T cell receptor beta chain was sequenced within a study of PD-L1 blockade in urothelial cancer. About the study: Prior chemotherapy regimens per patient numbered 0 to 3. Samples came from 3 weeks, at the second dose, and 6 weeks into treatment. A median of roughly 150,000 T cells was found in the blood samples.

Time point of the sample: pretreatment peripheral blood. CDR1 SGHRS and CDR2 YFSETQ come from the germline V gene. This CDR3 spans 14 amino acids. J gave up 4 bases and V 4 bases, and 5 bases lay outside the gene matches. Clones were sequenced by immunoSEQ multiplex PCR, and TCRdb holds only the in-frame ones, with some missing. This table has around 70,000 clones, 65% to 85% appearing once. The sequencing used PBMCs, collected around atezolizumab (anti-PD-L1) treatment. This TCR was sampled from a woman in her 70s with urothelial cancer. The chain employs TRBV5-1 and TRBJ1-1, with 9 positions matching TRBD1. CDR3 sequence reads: CASSTGQGTTEAFF. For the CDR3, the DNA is TGCGCCAGCAGCACGGGACAGGGTACCACTGAAGCTTTCTTT.